This TCR beta chain was observed in a study of graft-versus-host responses after intestinal transplantation. Across the study: Transplant recipients had multivisceral, liver-intestinal, or isolated intestinal grafts. Each patient got anti-thymocyte globulin induction, then tacrolimus and steroids for two to four years.

The repertoire was sequenced with immunoSEQ multiplex PCR; TCRdb's copy has only in-frame clones and lacks some. The sample has 85,000 to 90,000 clones, approximately 90% seen once. The V gene's germline CDR1 is SGDLS and CDR2 YYNGEE. With 0 bases clipped from V and 2 bases from J, the junction kept 10 bases outside the gene matches. The CDR3 spans 18 residues. Comment on this clone: The target antigen is unknown.

Study outcomes and limitations: Recipient marrow contained GvH clones, some of which appeared first in ileum or blood. Maximum circulating GvH clone levels tracked with early post-transplant HvG decreases.

This sequence originates from a human donor who was the organ donor for an intestinal transplant. This rearrangement joins TRBV9 to TRBJ2-5; 10 bases line up with TRBD2. This specimen consisted of unstimulated CD4+ T cells sorted from spleen or lymph node cells, obtained before transplant. CDR3: CASSVAISGGTSQETQYF. The DNA of the CDR3 is TGTGCCAGCAGCGTAGCTATTAGCGGGGGGACAAGTCAAGAGACCCAGTACTTC.